This T cell receptor beta chain was identified in a study of OX40 agonist ivuxolimab in advanced cancers. As to this clone: The antigen remains undetermined.

General observations from the study: Relatively little clonal expansion, among the lowest observed, appeared in partial responders at 0.1-3.0 mg/kg. Researchers report that CD8+ T cells had, on average, more expanded clones than CD4+. At 0.1 to 3.0 mg/kg, clonal expansion of CD4+ and CD8+ blood T cells had occurred by week 6.

Blood samples were obtained at baseline, cycle 4 day 1, and cycle 7 day 1. Clones were sequenced by immunoSEQ multiplex PCR, and TCRdb holds only the in-frame ones, with some missing. Of some 49,000 clones detected, less than 85% appear once; the ten largest clones hold roughly 20%. V lost 4 bases and J lost 5; bases outside the gene matches: 9. Germline V gene data show CDR1 as MNHNY and CDR2 as SVGAGI (reference sequence). This CDR3 is 16 amino acids long. The receptor's source is an adult with an advanced solid tumor such as melanoma, head and neck, liver or kidney cancer. J is TRBJ2-5 and V is TRBV6-6, with 11 positions matching TRBD1. The sample was CD4+ or CD8+ T cells sorted from blood, taken in a trial of the OX40 agonist ivuxolimab. The CDR3 spells CASSSDRGRISETQYF. In DNA form, the CDR3 reads TGTGCCAGCAGTTCGGACAGGGGGCGAATCTCGGAGACCCAGTACTTC.